The 9 T cell receptor beta chains listed next were all sequenced from one sample in a study of T cells after yellow fever vaccination. TCRdb reanalysed the 5' RACE reads using MiXCR and keeps one entry per CDR3 protein. The sample lists hundreds of thousands of distinct CDR3 sequences; roughly 9% were seen once. Sequences were derived from CD4+ T cells sorted from PBMCs, sampled 5 days after the yellow fever booster vaccination. The receptors here all came from a man younger than 35 who received the YFV17D yellow fever vaccine.

This chain uses TRBV27 with TRBJ2-7; D not resolved. This CDR3 has 13 residues. CDR1 and CDR2 from the germline V gene are MNHEY and SMNVEV (reference sequence). V lost 4 bases to trimming and J lost 3 bases, with 10 bases between them. For the CDR3, the DNA is TGTGCCAGCAGTTCACAGAAGAACTACGAGCAGTACGTC. It is translated as CASSSQKNYEQYV.

Concerning this clonotype itself: Just one base apart from a much larger clone, this may be a read error. V gene TRBV9 combines with J gene TRBJ2-3; perhaps TRBD2 as D (7 bases). The CDR3 extends over 14 amino acids. Germline V gene data show CDR1 as SGDLS and CDR2 as YYNGEE. CDR3 region: CASSVEGGANTHYF. CDR3 DNA: TGTGCCAGCAGCGTAGAGGGGGGGGCCAATACGCACTATTTT.

The CDR3 DNA is TGTGCCAGCAGCCAGTCGACTGGGGAGTCTGGAAACACCATATATTTT. Amino acids: CASSQSTGESGNTIYF. The V call is TRBV4-2, the J call TRBJ1-3; D remains ambiguous. The V end was cut by 3 bases, the J end by 1 base, with 13 bases between. The CDR3 spans 16 residues. Germline CDR1 is LGHNA and CDR2 is YNFKEQ.

V usage is TRBV5-1 and J usage is TRBJ2-7, with 7 bases aligning to TRBD2. CDR1 is SGHRS and CDR2 is YFSETQ in the germline V gene. The CDR3 covers 16 residues. V shed 4 bases and J 0 bases; nucleotides not matched to a gene: 10. CDR3 sequence (DNA): TGCGCCAGCAGCCCGGGGAGCGGGGCGTTCTCCTACGAGCAGTACTTC. Its translation is CASSPGSGAFSYEQYF. Complete variable domain (other parts from reference TRBV5-1 and TRBJ2-7): KAGVTQTPRYLIKTRGQQVTLSCSPISGHRSVSWYQQTPGQGLQFLFEYFSETQRNKGNFPGRFSGRQFSNSRSEMNVSTLELGDSALYLCASSPGSGAFSYEQYFGPGTRLTVT.

This chain uses TRBV10-3 with TRBJ2-3; TRBD1 matches at 8 bases. V trimming: 5 bases; J trimming: 8 bases; junction bases outside the gene matches: 9. This CDR3 is built from 14 residues. Germline V gene data show CDR1 as ENHRY and CDR2 as SYGVKD. CDR3 nucleotides: TGTGCCATCAGTCAGGACCGAACAGGGGGTACGCAGTATTTT. Amino acids: CAISQDRTGGTQYF.

The V and J genes are TRBV4-2 and TRBJ1-5; the D gene is possibly TRBD1 (6 bases). The CDR3 runs to 15 residues. The germline V gene encodes CDR1 LGHNA and CDR2 YNFKEQ. V lost 5 bases and J 0 bases, leaving 11 bases between the germline ends. CDR3: CASSSEGGSNQPQHF. The CDR3 bases are TGTGCCAGCAGCTCCGAGGGGGGTAGCAATCAGCCCCAGCATTTT.

This clonotype was counted many times. The V gene is TRBV5-5, the J gene TRBJ2-5, with TRBD1 as a possible D gene (6 bases). Germline-derived CDR1 and CDR2 are SGHKS and YYEKEE (reference sequence). CDR3 length equals 16 residues. Trimming pared 0 bases from V and 7 bases from J, leaving 19 bases between. The CDR3 sequence: CASSLAPGARSATQYF. The CDR3 DNA reads as TGTGCCAGCAGCTTGGCTCCAGGGGCCAGGTCCGCGACCCAGTACTTC.

There are many counts of this clonotype. V gene TRBV5-1 combines with J gene TRBJ2-3; 7 positions agree with TRBD1. The junction had 6 bases not matched to a gene; V was cut back by 3 bases and J by 11 bases. CDR3 length: 12 residues. Germline-derived CDR1 and CDR2 are SGHRS and YFSETQ. The CDR3 region is CASSSGQERQYF. CDR3 nucleotides: TGCGCCAGCAGCTCAGGACAGGAGCGGCAGTATTTT.

This chain links TRBV2 with TRBJ2-5; TRBD1 matches at 9 bases. The length of the CDR3 is 14 residues. Trimming at V came to 7 bases and at J to 1 base, leaving 4 bases not matched to a gene. Germline loops: CDR1 SNHLY, CDR2 FYNNEI. The CDR3 protein is CASNWDRVQETQYF. The CDR3 nucleotides read TGTGCCAGCAACTGGGACAGGGTCCAAGAGACCCAGTACTTC.